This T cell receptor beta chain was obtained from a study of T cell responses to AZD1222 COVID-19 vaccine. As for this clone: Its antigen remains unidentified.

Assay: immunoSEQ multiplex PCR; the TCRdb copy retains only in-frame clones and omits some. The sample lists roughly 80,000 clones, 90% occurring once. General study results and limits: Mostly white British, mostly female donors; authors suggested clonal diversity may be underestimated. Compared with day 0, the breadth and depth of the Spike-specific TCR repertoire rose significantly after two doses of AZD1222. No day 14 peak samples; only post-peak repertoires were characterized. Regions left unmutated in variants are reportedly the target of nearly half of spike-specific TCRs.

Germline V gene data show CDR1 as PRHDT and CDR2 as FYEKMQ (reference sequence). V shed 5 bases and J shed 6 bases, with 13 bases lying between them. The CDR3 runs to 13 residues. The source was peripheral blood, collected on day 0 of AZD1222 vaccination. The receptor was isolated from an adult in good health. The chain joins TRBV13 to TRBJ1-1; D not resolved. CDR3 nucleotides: TGTGCCAGCAGCCCATTGGGGTACTCTGAAGCTTTCTTT. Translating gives CASSPLGYSEAFF.